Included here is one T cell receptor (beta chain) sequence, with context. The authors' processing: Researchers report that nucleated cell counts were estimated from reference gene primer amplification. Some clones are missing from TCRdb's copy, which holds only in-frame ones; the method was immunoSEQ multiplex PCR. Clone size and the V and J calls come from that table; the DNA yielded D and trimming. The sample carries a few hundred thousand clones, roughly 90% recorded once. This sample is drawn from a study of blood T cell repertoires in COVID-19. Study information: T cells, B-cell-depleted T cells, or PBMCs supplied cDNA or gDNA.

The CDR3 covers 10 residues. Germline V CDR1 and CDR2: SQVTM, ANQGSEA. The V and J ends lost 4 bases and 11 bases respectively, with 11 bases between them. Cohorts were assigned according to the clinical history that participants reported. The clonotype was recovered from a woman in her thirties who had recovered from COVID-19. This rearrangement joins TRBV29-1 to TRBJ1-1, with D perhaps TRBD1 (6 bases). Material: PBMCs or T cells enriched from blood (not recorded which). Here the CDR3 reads CSVARGAAFF. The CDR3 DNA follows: TGCAGCGTTGCGCGGGGGGCCGCTTTCTTT.